A single sample gave rise to the 24 T cell receptor beta chains below, sequenced in a study of T cell clones after liver transplantation. This table comes from immunoSEQ multiplex PCR, and its TCRdb copy is limited to in-frame clones, with some not included. The sample contains under 60,000 clones, 60% to 80% of which appear only once. Here the sequenced sample was CD4+ T cells from blood, taken at the 22-month timepoint. The receptors originated from a human patient who received a liver transplant. Some of these T cells may belong to the graft donor.

The chain carries TRBV7-9 and TRBJ2-3, with 10 nucleotides matching TRBD2. CDR1 and CDR2 from the germline V gene are SEHNR and FQNEAQ (reference sequence). CDR3 length: 17 amino acids. Trimming at V came to 3 bases and at J to 0 bases, leaving 6 bases not matched to a gene. CDR3 region: CASSFWTSGTSTDTQYF. The CDR3 DNA reads TGTGCCAGCAGCTTCTGGACTAGCGGAACTAGCACAGATACGCAGTATTTT. The full variable domain, with the rest looked up from reference TRBV7-9 and TRBJ2-3, is DTGVSQNPRHKITKRGQNVTFRCDPISEHNRLYWYRQTLGQGPEFLTYFQNEAQLEKSRLLSDRFSAERPKGSFSTLEIQRTEQGDSAMYLCASSFWTSGTSTDTQYFGPGTRLTVL.

This clone has just one count. V is TRBV4-2 and J is TRBJ2-6; D remains unclear. V lost 1 base, J lost 1 base, and 11 bases lay in between. Germline-derived CDR1 and CDR2 are LGHNA and YNFKEQ. This CDR3 is 17 amino acids long. CDR3 bases: TGTGCCAGCAGCCAAGTTTCGTCGGGTTCTGGGGCCAACGTCCTGACTTTC. It specifies CASSQVSSGSGANVLTF.

The genes are TRBV7-6 and TRBJ1-1; D is unclear. Trimming cost V 8 bases and J 5 bases, with 15 bases left between them. This CDR3 is built from 13 residues. In germline, CDR1 is SGHVS, CDR2 FNYEAQ. CDR3 sequence reads: CASGRDRRTEAFF. CDR3 bases: TGTGCCAGCGGCCGAGACCGACGGACTGAAGCTTTCTTT. The entire variable domain, with the rest obtained from reference TRBV7-6 and TRBJ1-1, is as follows: GAGVSQSPRYKVTKRGQDVALRCDPISGHVSLYWYRQALGQGPEFLTYFNYEAQQDKSGLPNDRFSAERPEGSISTLTIQRTEQRDSAMYRCASGRDRRTEAFFGQGTRLTVV.

The chain employs TRBV7-2 and TRBJ2-3, with D possibly called TRBD1 or TRBD2 (5 bases each). Per germline, CDR1 SGHTA and CDR2 FQGNSA. V gave up 1 base and J gave up 6 bases, with 17 bases separating them. The CDR3 runs 16 residues. The CDR3 loop reads CASSLGARAGADTQYF. CDR3 sequence (DNA): TGTGCCAGCAGCTTAGGGGCCCGAGCCGGGGCGGATACGCAGTATTTT.

This chain uses TRBV10-3 with TRBJ2-7, with 9 bases aligning to TRBD2. CDR1 is ENHRY, CDR2 SYGVKD, per germline. The V and J ends lost 4 bases and 0 bases, in that order; junction bases with no gene match: 4. The CDR3 has 15 amino acids. DNA for the CDR3: TGTGCCATCAGTGGTAGCGGGGGATACTCCTACGAGCAGTACTTC. This gives the protein CAISGSGGYSYEQYF.

This clone was detected a few times. The V gene is TRBV28, the J gene TRBJ2-3, with TRBD2 matching over 10 bases. This CDR3 spans 14 amino acids. Germline values: CDR1 MDHEN, CDR2 SYDVKM. The V gene end was trimmed by 5 bases and the J gene end by 4 bases; junction bases not matched to a gene: 3. The CDR3 spells CASSALAGSDTQYF. CDR3 DNA sequence: TGTGCCAGCAGTGCACTAGCGGGGTCAGATACGCAGTATTTT.

The chain carries TRBV19 and TRBJ2-7; the match to TRBD1 covers 9 bases. This CDR3 is built from 14 residues. Germline values: CDR1 LNHDA, CDR2 SQIVND (reference sequence). J gave up 2 bases and V 4 bases, and 3 bases lay outside the gene matches. CDR3 loop: CASSKGQGTYEQYF. CDR3 DNA sequence: TGTGCCAGTAGTAAGGGACAGGGTACCTACGAGCAGTACTTC.

The CDR3 loop reads CAWERSGANVLTF. The CDR3 DNA follows: TGTGCCTGGGAGCGCTCTGGGGCCAACGTCCTGACTTTC. The chain carries TRBV30 and TRBJ2-6; D ambiguous. This CDR3 region has 13 residues. Trimming removed 5 bases at V and 0 bases at J, with 5 bases between. Germline V gives CDR1 GTSNPN, CDR2 SVGIG (reference sequence).

The V gene is TRBV6-1, the J gene TRBJ2-5; D remains unclear. The V and J ends lost 6 bases and 1 base respectively, with 15 bases between them. The CDR3 consists of 15 residues. Germline loops: CDR1 MNHNS, CDR2 SASEGT. This chain's CDR3 is CASSSMVGFQETQYF. The CDR3 nucleotides are TGTGCCAGCAGCTCGATGGTGGGGTTCCAAGAGACCCAGTACTTC.

This clone has a count of ten or more. V usage is TRBV6-5 and J usage is TRBJ2-7; 10 bases line up with TRBD1. The CDR3 length is 14 residues. Germline values: CDR1 MNHEY, CDR2 SVGAGI. V was clipped by 4 bases and J by 5 bases; unmatched bases: 5. This CDR3 is CASSSGTGVHEQYF. CDR3 sequence (DNA): TGTGCCAGCAGTTCCGGGACAGGGGTCCACGAGCAGTACTTC.

V usage is TRBV18 and J usage is TRBJ2-7; D ambiguous. Germline CDR1 is KGHSH and CDR2 is LQKENI. V was shortened by 2 bases and J by 2 bases, with 10 bases between the two germline ends. There are 14 residues in the CDR3. The CDR3: CASSPVPYPYEQYF. CDR3 coding DNA: TGTGCCAGCTCACCAGTCCCTTATCCCTACGAGCAGTACTTC.

The chain joins TRBV11-1 to TRBJ2-1, with a weak D call TRBD1 (7 bases). The germline gives CDR1 SGHAT, CDR2 FQDESV (reference sequence). The CDR3 has 19 residues. The ends were cut back, 1 base at V and 7 bases at J, with 26 bases in the middle. The CDR3 reads CASSLVQLRGALRKNEQFF. The CDR3, as DNA: TGTGCCAGCAGCTTAGTTCAACTCAGGGGGGCCCTGAGGAAGAATGAGCAGTTCTTC.

The chain carries TRBV30 and TRBJ1-1; 9 positions match TRBD1. From germline, CDR1 is GTSNPN and CDR2 SVGIG (reference sequence). With 3 bases clipped from V and 8 bases from J, the junction kept 10 bases outside the gene matches. The CDR3 is made up of 14 amino acids. The CDR3 DNA follows: TGTGCCTGGAGAACCTCCGGGACAGGGCCCGAAGCTTTCTTT. The encoded protein is CAWRTSGTGPEAFF.

This clone has a handful of counts. V and J are TRBV28 and TRBJ2-3; tentative D call: TRBD2 (6 bases). V was pared by 3 bases and J by 3 bases, with 10 bases between. This CDR3 has 14 residues. Looked up from germline, CDR1 is MDHEN and CDR2 is SYDVKM. CDR3 bases: TGTGCCAGCAGTTTTGAGGGGAGGACAGATACGCAGTATTTT. Amino acid sequence: CASSFEGRTDTQYF.

In its sample, this clone is medium-sized. This chain connects TRBV10-1 to TRBJ1-5; D is perhaps TRBD1 (5 bases). The CDR3 has 13 residues. Trimming removed 5 bases at V and 5 bases at J, with 10 bases between. The germline gives CDR1 WNHNN, CDR2 SYGVQD (reference sequence). The CDR3 region is CASSPDKHQPQHF. The CDR3 nucleotides are TGCGCCAGCAGTCCGGACAAACATCAGCCCCAGCATTTT.

This clone was recorded only once. The chain couples TRBV9 to TRBJ1-6, with a tentative D call TRBD1 (5 bases). The germline CDR1 and CDR2 sequences are SGDLS and YYNGEE. The V end lost 2 bases, the J end lost 7 bases, and 13 bases lay between the germline ends. The CDR3 is made up of 15 amino acids. The CDR3 region is CASSVGNRKNSPLHF. CDR3 coding DNA: TGTGCCAGCAGCGTTGGGAACAGGAAAAATTCACCCCTCCACTTT.

The rearrangement joins TRBV19 to TRBJ2-3, with 13 bases identical to TRBD2. The CDR3 length is 15 residues. CDR1 is LNHDA, CDR2 SQIVND, per germline (reference sequence). The J segment lost 5 bases and the V segment lost 5 bases, leaving 4 bases of the junction unmatched. CDR3 DNA: TGTGCCAGTAGTTCACTAGCGGGGGGGCGAGATACGCAGTATTTT. Translated, it gives CASSSLAGGRDTQYF.

This chain links TRBV9 with TRBJ1-4, with 7 bases lining up with TRBD1. In germline, CDR1 is SGDLS, CDR2 YYNGEE. This CDR3 comprises 15 residues. After removal of 2 bases from V and 3 bases from J, the junction contained 4 bases not matched to a gene. CDR3 bases: TGTGCCAGCAGCGTGGCAGGGGGGGCTAATGAAAAACTGTTTTTT. It translates to CASSVAGGANEKLFF.

V gene TRBV27 combines with J gene TRBJ2-3, with TRBD1 identical over 7 bases. The CDR3 spans 13 residues. The V segment lost 8 bases and the J segment 3 bases; nucleotides outside the gene matches: 5. Germline-derived CDR1 and CDR2 are MNHEY and SMNVEV (reference sequence). CDR3 amino acids: CASYSRGTDTQYF. The CDR3 nucleotides read TGTGCCAGCTACAGCAGGGGGACAGATACGCAGTATTTT.

This clone has just a few counts. The chain recombines TRBV19 with TRBJ1-1; a possible D gene is TRBD1 (5 bases). Germline-derived CDR1 and CDR2 are LNHDA and SQIVND (reference sequence). Deletions cut 4 bases from V and 10 bases from J, with 16 bases between. The CDR3 spans 13 residues. The CDR3 region has the DNA TGTGCCAGTAGTAAAGGGGCAAGGGACGGAGCTTTCTTT. The encoded protein is CASSKGARDGAFF.

The genes are TRBV6-1 and TRBJ1-2, with TRBD1 as a possible D gene (5 bases). Germline assignment: CDR1 MNHNS and CDR2 SASEGT. The ends were cut back, 3 bases at V and 2 bases at J, with 10 bases in the middle. The CDR3 contains 14 residues. Here the CDR3 reads CASSDRVGNYGYTF. CDR3 DNA: TGTGCCAGCAGTGACAGGGTGGGCAACTATGGCTACACCTTC.

This clone was counted once. The CDR3 DNA sequence: TGTGCCAGCAGCCGAGGAACCGGAAACACCATATATTTT. It yields the protein CASSRGTGNTIYF. This chain uses TRBV6-5 with TRBJ1-3, with D unclear. This CDR3 is 13 amino acids long. Germline CDR1 and CDR2: MNHEY and SVGAGI. The germline V and J ends were trimmed by 6 bases and 4 bases, with 10 bases remaining between them.

The V gene is TRBV11-2, the J gene TRBJ2-2; D call uncertain. Germline CDR1 SGHAT, CDR2 FQNNGV. This CDR3 region has 14 residues. V was shortened by 1 base and J by 6 bases, with 9 bases between the two germline ends. CDR3 in DNA: TGTGCCAGCAGCTTAGTAGCTGAGGCCGGGGAGCTGTTTTTT. Protein product: CASSLVAEAGELFF.

The chain joins TRBV28 to TRBJ1-5; TRBD1 matches at 8 bases. Germline assignment: CDR1 MDHEN and CDR2 SYDVKM. The CDR3 contains 15 residues. The V and J ends lost 7 bases and 5 bases, in that order; junction bases with no gene match: 10. This CDR3 is CASTLRTGRYQPQHF. Here the CDR3 DNA reads TGTGCCAGCACTCTAAGGACAGGGCGGTATCAGCCCCAGCATTTT.